Included here is one T cell receptor beta chain sequence, with context. Its antigen remains unidentified. Qualities for individual bases were not recorded, and no much larger clone is one base off. The cohort was made up of 666 healthy bone marrow donors. Cohort members were all nominally healthy when sampled, although unrecorded immune exposures were likely present. The donor was CMV seropositive and was included in the group of about 290 seropositive cohort members. A peripheral blood sample was provided by each donor, and peripheral blood mononuclear cells were used for TCR beta sequencing. The Qiagen DNeasy Blood Extraction Kit was used to extract genomic DNA from the blood cell samples. The sample belongs to a study of cytomegalovirus exposure and HLA in healthy donors (dated by TCRdb to 2016 to 2017). Background on the whole study: According to an earlier analysis of a few hundred of the donors, some 170 million T cells yielded over 100 million unique TCR beta sequences and about 300 Gb of sequence data. The later analysis used no new phenotypic data to find candidate immune exposures, relying instead on TCR beta sequences and their occurrence across donors. To decide whether each TCR beta V gene segment behaved as functional or pseudogenic, an earlier analysis of some 580 of the donors relied on high-throughput TCR beta sequencing. Alongside the repertoire data, information on donor age, sex, ethnicity and CMV serostatus was compiled. Besides the first cohort of 500 to 700 subjects, a separate validation cohort made up of 90 to 150 different subjects was used. To predict cytomegalovirus infection status, the study brought together high-throughput TCR immunosequencing, statistical association of individual TCRs with disease status, and machine learning. The study aimed to test whether signatures of past pathogen exposure could be identified by cataloging public T cell receptors. Across some 400 genotyped donors of the cohort, an average of roughly 200,000 unique TCR beta nucleotide sequences per donor were sequenced, and roughly 20% of those sequences were non-productive. Roughly 5 DR-DQ haplotypes were treated as single units for association and clustering because of strong linkage in the cohort. Roughly 300 gigabases of sequencing data and approximately 93 million unique TCR sequences were included in an early release covering around 650 HLA-typed donors. In a later genetic analysis, genome-wide SNP genotypes for about three fifths of the 666 donors were used, and that subset was treated as a discovery cohort. The study used immunosequencing to profile the T cell repertoires of approximately 650 subjects and linked those repertoires to cytomegalovirus serostatus. HLA typing covered class I and class II loci at four-digit resolution. Every discovery cohort repertoire had been produced on one sequencing platform. A later analysis re-analyzed previously published TCR beta repertoires from about 600 donors and added high-resolution HLA genotyping to study TCR occurrence patterns. Of the 350 to 450 genotyped donors, 70% to 90% were placed in the genetic ancestry cluster associated with self-reported Caucasian donors. Typing coverage varied by locus: about 620-640 donors for A, B, C, DRB1 and DQB1; roughly 560 for DQA1; about 600 for DPA1; around 450 for DPB1. Overall study outcomes, separate from this receptor: It was suggested by the authors that the approach could potentially be generalized to other disease states and immunological phenotypes. A total of around 150 TCR beta chains were listed by the study as associated with cytomegalovirus. Compared with the roughly 600-donor mean, donors in an Asian-associated ancestry cluster had fewer N-insertions in productive TCRs, according to a later genetic analysis. Correlated functional status among segregating V segments might reflect linkage disequilibrium, but an unknown experimental factor could not be ruled out. For the cohort, immune exposure information was limited to CMV serostatus. In a later genetic analysis, a missense DCLRE1C variant was associated with V-gene and J-gene trimming of TCR beta chains, and the association was replicated in an independent cohort. Specific HLA alleles were associated with 15,000 to 20,000 TCR beta sequences at a false discovery rate of 0.05 in a later analysis. A further reported finding was that TCR beta sequences accurately predicted the HLA-A and HLA-B alleles for most subjects in the first cohort. Sequencing depth was assumed to be roughly uniform across donors in the presence/absence analyses, though that assumption may not hold. This cohort had only TCR beta chains sequenced, and the lack of alpha or paired-chain data limited which features could be detected. Because counts were too low, some 17 rarely observed V segments, including chromosome 9 orphons, were left out of the earlier analysis of 587 of the donors. Several of the top co-occurrence clusters appeared to be linked to parvovirus B19, influenza, CMV and Epstein-Barr virus, according to a later analysis. According to a later analysis, most CMV-associated TCR beta chains appeared to be HLA-restricted, and the HLA associations seemed to be driven largely by CMV exposure. HLA typing was unavailable for some donors at each locus, so association tests used only the typed subset. When HLA alleles, especially DR and DQ, strongly co-occurred, attributing TCR associations to individual alleles was difficult. Because the 87-base-pair reads could not distinguish some IMGT-functional V segments, including TRBV6-2 and TRBV6-3, those segments were excluded. In vitro tests confirmed that a few of the cytomegalovirus-associated TCR beta chains recognize cytomegalovirus antigens. In a later analysis, HLA-associated TCR beta chains showed more clonal expansion and lower generation probabilities than non-associated chains that were equally common. An earlier analysis of approximately 500 of the donors showed that most TCR beta V segments appeared in productive rearrangements either about 87% or about 30% of the time, which broadly matched IMGT annotations. Cytomegalovirus status was reported to be diagnosed by the classifier with high specificity and sensitivity in both the original and validation cohorts. While some public TCRs were present in many individuals, most TCR sequences turned up only very rarely across donors. The sequencing pipeline was judged likely to have produced a cluster of highly shared sequence variants as a technical artifact. In a later analysis, the rate of TCR association differed among HLA loci, with DRB1 alleles having the most associated TCRs and HLA-C alleles having the fewest.

Taken from cysteine to phenylalanine, the CDR3 has 16 residues. Kept here is only the CDR3 DNA, which spans 48 bases and is read in frame from base 1. The V end gives up 2 bases and the J end 6 bases, leaving 10 bases in the junction not matched to a gene. CDR1 SGHVS and CDR2 FNYEAQ were looked up in the germline V gene. Libraries were built with the immunoSEQ multiplex PCR assay. For the multiplex PCR, a mixture combining 60 forward primers for TCR Vbeta segments and 13 reverse primers for TCR Jbeta segments was used. The CDR3 region of rearranged TCR beta genes was amplified from genomic DNA with a multiplex PCR assay. The Illumina HiSeq System was used to sequence the amplified TCR beta libraries as 87-base-pair reads. The study's processing was this. In a later analysis, tens of millions of unique TCR beta chains were counted across the 690 or so repertoires, and roughly 10 million of these chains were shared by at least two donors. Raw reads were error-corrected and collapsed into unique sequences by a nearest-neighbor algorithm in which closely related sequences were merged to remove PCR and sequencing errors. CDR3 sequences were aligned to IMGT reference sequences to assign V, D and J gene segments. For a sequence to be retained, at least a six-nucleotide match to both a V gene segment and a J gene segment was required. A rearrangement counted as productive if the CDR3 had no stop codons and remained in frame with V and J, and every other rearrangement counted as non-productive. CDR3 was defined by IMGT convention, running from the second conserved V-encoded cysteine to the conserved J-encoded phenylalanine. Sequences without an unambiguous match to a single V gene segment were excluded from the earlier analysis of 587 of the donors. In an earlier analysis of a few hundred of the donors, V segments were called functional above 56.7% productive rearrangements and were called segregating when the between-donor standard deviation exceeded 5%. A statistical classification framework was built for diagnosing cytomegalovirus status from the catalog of TCR beta chain sequences. In a later analysis, TCR nucleotide sequences were compared against IMGT/GENE-DB human TR gene sequences so that V and J genes could be assigned. Using the TCRdist pipeline, a later analysis assigned CDR3 sequences along with most-parsimonious VDJ recombination scenarios. In a later analysis, each TCR beta chain was defined by its CDR3 amino acid sequence together with its V-gene family, and reads without a unique V-gene family were excluded. To address suspected cross-contamination and a sequencing artifact, a later analysis removed approximately 590 highly shared, low-generation-probability nucleotide sequences. For each public chain, a later analysis derived a clonal expansion index from normalized ranks of inferred template counts within each repertoire. Generation probabilities in a later analysis came from a VDJ recombination model fitted to out-of-frame rearrangements, and those results were checked against IGoR. Hypergeometric tests were used in a later analysis to score TCR-TCR, TCR-HLA and TCR-CMV co-occurrence, with a repertoire-size bias correction applied to the TCR pairs. To estimate false discovery rates, a later analysis permuted the HLA or CMV assignments 20 times. A later analysis grouped co-occurring TCRs with DBSCAN, adding TCRdist sequence similarity when clustering within HLA-allele-positive subsets. Repertoires with fewer than 30,000 or more than 120,000 public chains, plus five repertoires with anomalous nucleotide sharing, were excluded from co-occurrence clustering. TCRdb retrieved this table from immuneACCESS and kept in-frame rearrangements only. Not all clones are present; in checked studies, unresolved V genes account for under half, and no reason is known for the remainder. V and J calls plus clone size are reproduced from that table; the DNA served to infer D and trimming. Within this sample are under 70,000 clones, with around 77% of them counted one time only. The ten largest clones add up to more than 4.5% of the sample.

Sequencing was carried out using PBMCs. The source of this sequence is a male donor in good health and CMV-seropositive. This receptor chain uses TRBV7-6 and TRBJ2-7; TRBD2 agrees with 10 junctional bases. The sequenced DNA: TGTGCCAGCAGCTTAAGAGGGACTAGCGAATTTTCCGAGCAGTACTTC. Its amino acids are CASSLRGTSEFSEQYF.